The clone carrying this T cell receptor beta chain was seen at least ten times. The sample belongs to a study of T cells of healthy individuals. The CDR3 length is 13 residues. Germline V CDR1 and CDR2: MDHEN, SYDVKM. The germline V and J ends were trimmed by 8 bases and 3 bases, with 14 bases remaining between them. From the 5' RACE reads, TCRdb called clonotypes with MiXCR, one entry per CDR3 protein. The sample has about 82,000 distinct CDR3 sequences; about 5% are singletons. The sequence was collected from a female donor in good health. The chain has TRBV28 and TRBJ2-7; weak D call: TRBD2 (6 bases). CDR3 sequence: CASDRRGSYEQYF. CDR3 DNA: TGTGCCAGCGATAGGAGGGGAAGCTACGAGCAGTACTTC.